This T cell receptor (beta chain) comes out of a study of CD8 T cells in ankylosing spondylitis. Study-wide points: As for the disease-linked clones, they showed a CD8+ phenotype and occurred at relatively low frequencies in peripheral blood. Ankylosing spondylitis blood appeared to carry a characteristic TCR beta motif of fewer than 10 highly homologous variants.

As concerns this clonotype: The target antigen is unknown.

5'-RACE, quantitative and with molecular barcodes, yielded the TCR beta libraries. TCRdb redid the calling of the 5' RACE reads with MiXCR, one entry per CDR3 protein. The table records approximately 300,000 distinct CDR3 sequences, less than 25% of them present only once. There are 17 residues in the CDR3. Germline CDR1 is SGHTA and CDR2 is FQGNSA. The V and J ends lost 0 bases and 0 bases respectively, with 12 bases between them. The sample consisted of blood, either unsorted or a sorted T cell fraction (not recorded which). This clonotype was obtained from a female donor with ankylosing spondylitis or in good health (not recorded which). The V and J genes are TRBV7-2 and TRBJ1-3; no clear D gene. The CDR3 loop reads CASSLALAGLSGNTIYF. The CDR3 region has the DNA TGTGCCAGCAGCTTAGCGTTGGCAGGCCTCTCTGGAAACACCATATATTTT.